This T cell receptor (beta chain) was captured in a study of Graves' ophthalmopathy and Graves' hyperthyroidism. Findings of the study overall: Most thyroid-expanded clonotypes exceeding 0.001 frequency were also found in blood. Sensitivity reached around 67% and specificity around 76% when the model predicted ophthalmopathy progression.

The CDR3 covers 14 residues. The junction had 7 bases not matched to a gene; V was cut back by 9 bases and J by 1 base. Germline assignment: CDR1 LNHDA and CDR2 SQIVND (reference sequence). Pregnant or lactating patients and those with other autoimmune diseases or uncontrolled infections were excluded. RNA transcripts served as template for amplifying TCR beta CDR3 sequences. HTBI-primed first-round RT-PCR preceded second-round multiplex PCR. TCRdb analysed the multiplex PCR reads with MiXCR anew, one entry per CDR3 protein. The sample holds around 340,000 distinct CDR3 sequences; 15% to 20% are singletons and the top ten take roughly an eighth. At least ten counts were recorded for this clonotype. The antigen is not known.

The receptor's source is an adult man with Graves' ophthalmopathy. Material: peripheral blood. The gene calls are TRBV19 and TRBJ1-1; TRBD1 matches at 8 bases. This chain's CDR3 is CASLRTGRNTEAFF. CDR3 in DNA: TGTGCCAGCCTGCGGACAGGGCGGAACACTGAAGCTTTCTTT.